A selection of T cell receptor beta chains follows, all from one sample in a study of PD-1 blockade in classical Hodgkin lymphoma. The repertoire was sequenced with immunoSEQ multiplex PCR; TCRdb's copy has only in-frame clones and lacks some. The sample has around 25,000 clones, roughly 80% seen once. The sample in question was peripheral blood mononuclear cells (PBMCs), obtained before the second cycle of nivolumab. These receptors were collected from a human donor with classical Hodgkin lymphoma. CDR3s include the opening cysteine and the closing phenylalanine or tryptophan. The D gene is left open where the match is weak. Clone size is shown for a subset of rows, as once, few, many or a class of expanded clone.

d_gene: -
v_gene: TRBV5-6
j_gene: TRBJ1-6
abundance: -
CDR3nt: TGTGCCAGCAAACCACAGACAGTGATTAATTCACCCCTCCACTTT
CDR3aa: CASKPQTVINSPLHF

d_gene: -
v_gene: TRBV4-1
j_gene: TRBJ2-3
abundance: once
CDR3nt: TGCGCCAGCAGCCAAGATTTACAGTCCGATACGCAGTATTTT
CDR3aa: CASSQDLQSDTQYF

d_gene: TRBD2
v_gene: TRBV15
j_gene: TRBJ2-1
abundance: -
CDR3nt: TGTGCCACCAGTGAAACCGGGACTAGCGGGGTCGGGTCTCAGCTCTTC
CDR3aa: CATSETGTSGVGSQLF

d_gene: -
v_gene: TRBV15
j_gene: TRBJ1-1
abundance: once
CDR3nt: TGTGCCACCAGCAGAGATAGTGGTTACACTGAAGCTTTCTTT
CDR3aa: CATSRDSGYTEAFF

d_gene: TRBD1
v_gene: TRBV6-4
j_gene: TRBJ1-4
abundance: -
CDR3nt: TGTGCCAGCATATTTCACAGGGGTGGAGAAAAACTGTTTTTT
CDR3aa: CASIFHRGGEKLFF

d_gene: -
v_gene: TRBV28
j_gene: TRBJ1-6
abundance: -
CDR3nt: TGTGCCAGCAGTTTACTGGGCGAGGGGTATAATTCACCCCTCCACTTT
CDR3aa: CASSLLGEGYNSPLHF

d_gene: TRBD2
v_gene: TRBV11-3
j_gene: TRBJ2-1
abundance: -
CDR3nt: TGTGCCAGCAGCTTAATTAGCGGGGGATACAATGAGCAGTTCTTC
CDR3aa: CASSLISGGYNEQFF

d_gene: -
v_gene: TRBV7-8
j_gene: TRBJ1-3
abundance: once
CDR3nt: TGTGCCAGCAGCTTGACGCGCGTTTCTGGAAACACCATATATTTT
CDR3aa: CASSLTRVSGNTIYF

d_gene: -
v_gene: TRBV18
j_gene: TRBJ1-1
abundance: -
CDR3nt: TGTGCCAGCTCACCGCCCTCCCCTTGGCACACTGAAGCTTTCTTT
CDR3aa: CASSPPSPWHTEAFF

d_gene: -
v_gene: TRBV7-8
j_gene: TRBJ2-1
abundance: -
CDR3nt: TGTGCCAGCAGCTCCCGGAAATGGAATGAGCAGTTCTTC
CDR3aa: CASSSRKWNEQFF

d_gene: -
v_gene: TRBV10-3
j_gene: TRBJ1-4
abundance: medium-sized
CDR3nt: TGTGCCATCAGTATCGATGGCAGTGAAAAACTGTTTTTT
CDR3aa: CAISIDGSEKLFF

d_gene: -
v_gene: TRBV10-3
j_gene: TRBJ2-2
abundance: -
CDR3nt: TGTGCCATCAGTGGTACAGGGAACACCGGGGAGCTGTTTTTT
CDR3aa: CAISGTGNTGELFF

d_gene: TRBD1
v_gene: TRBV6-5
j_gene: TRBJ2-3
abundance: -
CDR3nt: TGTGCCAGCACCCGGACAGGGTCTAGCACAGATACGCAGTATTTT
CDR3aa: CASTRTGSSTDTQYF

d_gene: -
v_gene: TRBV7-9
j_gene: TRBJ1-2
abundance: -
CDR3nt: TGTGCCAGCAGCTCCGACAGTCACCTCTATGGCTACACCTTC
CDR3aa: CASSSDSHLYGYTF

d_gene: TRBD1
v_gene: TRBV30
j_gene: TRBJ1-6
abundance: -
CDR3nt: TGTGCCTGGGGGGACAGGAATTCACCCCTCCACTTT
CDR3aa: CAWGDRNSPLHF

d_gene: TRBD1
v_gene: TRBV19
j_gene: TRBJ2-2
abundance: -
CDR3nt: TGTGCCAGCTTGACAGGGCCGACCGGGGAGCTGTTTTTT
CDR3aa: CASLTGPTGELFF

d_gene: -
v_gene: TRBV19
j_gene: TRBJ2-1
abundance: -
CDR3nt: TGTGCCAGTAGTATTTTAGTGGCAAACAATGAGCAGTTCTTC
CDR3aa: CASSILVANNEQFF

d_gene: TRBD2
v_gene: TRBV29-1
j_gene: TRBJ2-1
abundance: -
CDR3nt: TGCAGCGTGGCCGGGGGACAAGGGACTAGCTACAATGAGCAGTTCTTC
CDR3aa: CSVAGGQGTSYNEQFF

d_gene: -
v_gene: TRBV4-3
j_gene: TRBJ2-7
abundance: -
CDR3nt: TGCGCCAGCAGCCAAGGTTATGGATCCTACGAGCAGTACTTC
CDR3aa: CASSQGYGSYEQYF

d_gene: -
v_gene: TRBV6-1
j_gene: TRBJ1-2
abundance: -
CDR3nt: TGTGCCAGCAGAGGACAACTCTATGGCTACACCTTC
CDR3aa: CASRGQLYGYTF

d_gene: -
v_gene: TRBV6-5
j_gene: TRBJ1-1
abundance: -
CDR3nt: TGTGCCAGCAGTCCCCGAAAGGGGAGTGAAGCTTTCTTT
CDR3aa: CASSPRKGSEAFF

d_gene: TRBD1
v_gene: TRBV18
j_gene: TRBJ2-7
abundance: -
CDR3nt: TGTGCCAGCTCACCTCTGACAGGGGGCAAAATCGGAGCCTACGAGCAGTACTTC
CDR3aa: CASSPLTGGKIGAYEQYF

d_gene: -
v_gene: TRBV4-3
j_gene: TRBJ1-5
abundance: -
CDR3nt: TGCGCCAGCAGCCAAGCACGGGGGAATCAGCCCCAGCATTTT
CDR3aa: CASSQARGNQPQHF

d_gene: -
v_gene: TRBV2
j_gene: TRBJ1-2
abundance: -
CDR3nt: TGTGCCAGCAGTCAGGAAACCTATGGCTACACCTTC
CDR3aa: CASSQETYGYTF

d_gene: -
v_gene: TRBV14
j_gene: TRBJ1-2
abundance: -
CDR3nt: TGTGCCAGCAGCCAAATCGACGGACGTTATGGCTACACCTTC
CDR3aa: CASSQIDGRYGYTF

d_gene: -
v_gene: TRBV2
j_gene: TRBJ2-4
abundance: -
CDR3nt: TGTGCCAGCAGATCCGGCGGCCGATCCAAAAACATTCAGTACTTC
CDR3aa: CASRSGGRSKNIQYF

d_gene: TRBD1
v_gene: TRBV11-3
j_gene: TRBJ2-1
abundance: -
CDR3nt: TGTGCCAGCAGCTTCCGGGACAGGGGATTGGGTGAGCAGTTCTTC
CDR3aa: CASSFRDRGLGEQFF

d_gene: TRBD2
v_gene: TRBV7-2
j_gene: TRBJ2-7
abundance: -
CDR3nt: TGTGCCAGCAGCTTAAGTTTAGCGGGGGGGAATTACGAGCAGTACTTC
CDR3aa: CASSLSLAGGNYEQYF

d_gene: TRBD1
v_gene: TRBV5-6
j_gene: TRBJ1-2
abundance: -
CDR3nt: TGTGCCAGCAGCCAGGGGACAGGGACAAACTATGGCTACACCTTC
CDR3aa: CASSQGTGTNYGYTF

d_gene: TRBD1
v_gene: TRBV25-1
j_gene: TRBJ2-1
abundance: -
CDR3nt: TGTGCCAACAGGGGGGTTAATGAGCAGTTCTTC
CDR3aa: CANRGVNEQFF

d_gene: -
v_gene: TRBV27
j_gene: TRBJ2-3
abundance: once
CDR3nt: TGTGCCAGCAGTTTACTCCCCGGAGATACGCAGTATTTT
CDR3aa: CASSLLPGDTQYF

d_gene: TRBD1
v_gene: TRBV10-3
j_gene: TRBJ2-3
abundance: -
CDR3nt: TGTGCCATAGGGACAGGGGCGACAGATACGCAGTATTTT
CDR3aa: CAIGTGATDTQYF